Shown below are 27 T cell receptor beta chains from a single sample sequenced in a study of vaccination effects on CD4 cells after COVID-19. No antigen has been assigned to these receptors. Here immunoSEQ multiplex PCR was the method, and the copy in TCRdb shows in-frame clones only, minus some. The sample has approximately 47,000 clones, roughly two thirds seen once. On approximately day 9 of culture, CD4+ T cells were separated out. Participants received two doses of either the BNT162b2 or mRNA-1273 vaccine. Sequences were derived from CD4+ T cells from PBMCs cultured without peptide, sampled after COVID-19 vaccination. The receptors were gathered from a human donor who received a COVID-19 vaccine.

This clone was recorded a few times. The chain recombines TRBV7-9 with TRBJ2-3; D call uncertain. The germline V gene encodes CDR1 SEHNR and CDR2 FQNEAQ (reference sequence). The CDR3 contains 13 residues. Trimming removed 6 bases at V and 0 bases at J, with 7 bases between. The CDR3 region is CASSRTSTDTQYF. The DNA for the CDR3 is TGTGCCAGCAGTCGAACTAGCACAGATACGCAGTATTTT.

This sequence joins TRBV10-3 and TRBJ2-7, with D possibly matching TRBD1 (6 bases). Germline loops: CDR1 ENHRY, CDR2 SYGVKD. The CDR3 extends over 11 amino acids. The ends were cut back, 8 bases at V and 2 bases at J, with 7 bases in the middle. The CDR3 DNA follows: TGTGCCATCTGGGACACCTACGAGCAGTACTTC. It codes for CAIWDTYEQYF.

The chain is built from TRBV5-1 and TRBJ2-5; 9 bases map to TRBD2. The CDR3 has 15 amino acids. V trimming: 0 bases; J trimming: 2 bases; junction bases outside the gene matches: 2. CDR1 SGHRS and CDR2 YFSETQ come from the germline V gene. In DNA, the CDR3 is TGCGCCAGCAGCTTGGGTCTAGCGGGGCAAGAGACCCAGTACTTC. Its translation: CASSLGLAGQETQYF. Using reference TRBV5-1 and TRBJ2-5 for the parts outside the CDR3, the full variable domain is KAGVTQTPRYLIKTRGQQVTLSCSPISGHRSVSWYQQTPGQGLQFLFEYFSETQRNKGNFPGRFSGRQFSNSRSEMNVSTLELGDSALYLCASSLGLAGQETQYFGPGTRLLVL.

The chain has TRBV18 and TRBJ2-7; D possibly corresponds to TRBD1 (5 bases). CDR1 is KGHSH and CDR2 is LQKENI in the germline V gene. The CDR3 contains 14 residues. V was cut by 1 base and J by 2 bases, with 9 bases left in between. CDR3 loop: CASSPLRVAYEQYF. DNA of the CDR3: TGTGCCAGCTCACCACTCAGGGTAGCCTACGAGCAGTACTTC.

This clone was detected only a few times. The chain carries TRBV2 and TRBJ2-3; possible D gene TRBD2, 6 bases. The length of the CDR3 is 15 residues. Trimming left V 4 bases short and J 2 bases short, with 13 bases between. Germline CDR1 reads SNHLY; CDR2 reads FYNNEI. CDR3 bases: TGTGCCAGCAGTGCCCGGAGGGCCTCCACAGATACGCAGTATTTT. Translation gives CASSARRASTDTQYF.

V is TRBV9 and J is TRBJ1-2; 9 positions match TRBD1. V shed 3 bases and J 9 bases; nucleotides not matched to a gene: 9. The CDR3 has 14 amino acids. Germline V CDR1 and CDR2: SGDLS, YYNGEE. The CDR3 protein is CASSAGQGQMSYTF. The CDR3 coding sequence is TGTGCCAGCAGCGCCGGACAGGGGCAAATGAGCTACACCTTC.

The CDR3 DNA is TGTGCCTCCCATTGGGGAGAGAACACCGGGGAGCTGTTTTTT. Translated: CASHWGENTGELFF. The chain is built from TRBV19 and TRBJ2-2, with a weak D call TRBD2 (5 bases). V lost 11 bases and J lost 1, with 14 bases in between. Germline assignment: CDR1 LNHDA and CDR2 SQIVND (reference sequence). This CDR3 spans 14 amino acids.

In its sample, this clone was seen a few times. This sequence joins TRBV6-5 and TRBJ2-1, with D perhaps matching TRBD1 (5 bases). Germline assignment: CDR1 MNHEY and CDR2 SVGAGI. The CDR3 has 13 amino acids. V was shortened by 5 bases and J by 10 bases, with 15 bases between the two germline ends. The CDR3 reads CASSHPAGNEQFF. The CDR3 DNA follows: TGTGCCAGCAGTCACCCGGCAGGGAACGAGCAGTTCTTC.

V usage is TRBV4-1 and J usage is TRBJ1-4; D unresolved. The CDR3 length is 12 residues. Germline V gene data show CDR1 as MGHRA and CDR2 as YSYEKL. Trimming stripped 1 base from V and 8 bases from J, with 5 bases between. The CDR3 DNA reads TGCGCCAGCAGCCAAGGATCAGAAAAACTGTTTTTT. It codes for CASSQGSEKLFF.

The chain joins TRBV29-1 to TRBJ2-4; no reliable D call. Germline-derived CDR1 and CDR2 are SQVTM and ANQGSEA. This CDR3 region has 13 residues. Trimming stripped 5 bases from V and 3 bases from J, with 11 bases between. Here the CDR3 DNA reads TGCAGCGTTTCGGATTCCGGCAAAAACATTCAGTACTTC. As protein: CSVSDSGKNIQYF.

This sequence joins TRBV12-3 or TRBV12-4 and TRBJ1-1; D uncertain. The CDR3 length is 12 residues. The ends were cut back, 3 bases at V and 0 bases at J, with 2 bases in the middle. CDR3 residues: CASSLVNTEAFF. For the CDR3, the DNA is TGTGCCAGCAGTTTGGTGAACACTGAAGCTTTCTTT.

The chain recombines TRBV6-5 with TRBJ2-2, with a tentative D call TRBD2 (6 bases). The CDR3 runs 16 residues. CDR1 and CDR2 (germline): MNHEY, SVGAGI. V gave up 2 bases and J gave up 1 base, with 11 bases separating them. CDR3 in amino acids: CASSYEAGLNTGELFF. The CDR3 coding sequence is TGTGCCAGCAGTTACGAGGCGGGATTGAACACCGGGGAGCTGTTTTTT.

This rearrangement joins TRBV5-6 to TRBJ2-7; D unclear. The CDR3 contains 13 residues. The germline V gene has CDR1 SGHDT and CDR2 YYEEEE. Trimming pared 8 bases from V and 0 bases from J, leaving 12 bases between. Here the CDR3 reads CASLKAASYEQYF. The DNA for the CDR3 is TGTGCCAGTCTAAAGGCGGCCTCCTACGAGCAGTACTTC.

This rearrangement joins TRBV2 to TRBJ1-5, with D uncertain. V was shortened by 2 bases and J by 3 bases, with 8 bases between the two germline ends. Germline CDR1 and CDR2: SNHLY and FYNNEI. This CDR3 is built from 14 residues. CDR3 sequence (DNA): TGTGCCAGCAGTGAACTAGATTACAATCAGCCCCAGCATTTT. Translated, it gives CASSELDYNQPQHF.

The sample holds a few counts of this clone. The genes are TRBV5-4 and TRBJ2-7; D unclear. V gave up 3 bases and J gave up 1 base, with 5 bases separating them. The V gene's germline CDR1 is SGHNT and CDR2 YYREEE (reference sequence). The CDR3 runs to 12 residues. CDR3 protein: CASSYSSYEQYF. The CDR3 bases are TGTGCCAGCAGCTATTCATCCTACGAGCAGTACTTC.

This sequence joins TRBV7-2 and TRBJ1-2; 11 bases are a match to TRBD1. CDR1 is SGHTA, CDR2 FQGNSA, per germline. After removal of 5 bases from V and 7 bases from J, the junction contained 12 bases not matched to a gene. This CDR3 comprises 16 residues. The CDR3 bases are TGTGCCAGCAGCCAAAGGACAGGGGGCAGTGGAAGTGGCTACACCTTC. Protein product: CASSQRTGGSGSGYTF.

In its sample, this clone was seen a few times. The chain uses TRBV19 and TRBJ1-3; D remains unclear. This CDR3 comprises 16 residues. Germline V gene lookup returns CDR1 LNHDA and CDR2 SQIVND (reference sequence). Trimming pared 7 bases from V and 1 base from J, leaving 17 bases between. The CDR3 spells CASTTTRSESGNTIYF. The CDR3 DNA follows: TGTGCCAGTACCACGACCCGTTCGGAGTCTGGAAACACCATATATTTT.

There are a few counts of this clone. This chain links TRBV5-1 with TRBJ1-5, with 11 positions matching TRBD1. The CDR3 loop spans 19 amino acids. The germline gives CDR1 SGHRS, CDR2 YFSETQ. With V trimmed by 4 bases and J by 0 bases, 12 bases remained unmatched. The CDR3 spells CASSAYPGTGGYSNQPQHF. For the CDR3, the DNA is TGCGCCAGCAGCGCCTATCCCGGGACAGGGGGGTATAGCAATCAGCCCCAGCATTTT.

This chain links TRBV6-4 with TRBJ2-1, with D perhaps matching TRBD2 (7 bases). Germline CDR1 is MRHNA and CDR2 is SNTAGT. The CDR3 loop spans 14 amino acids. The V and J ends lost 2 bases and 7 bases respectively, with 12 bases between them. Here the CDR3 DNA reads TGTGCCAGCAGTGACGAGAGGGGGGGAAATGAGCAGTTCTTC. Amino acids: CASSDERGGNEQFF.

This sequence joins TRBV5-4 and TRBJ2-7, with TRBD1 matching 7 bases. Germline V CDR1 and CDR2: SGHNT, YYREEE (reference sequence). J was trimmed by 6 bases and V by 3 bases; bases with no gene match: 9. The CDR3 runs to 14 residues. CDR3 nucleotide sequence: TGTGCCAGCAGCTCCCTTACAGGGGCGGCCGAGCAGTACTTC. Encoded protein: CASSSLTGAAEQYF.

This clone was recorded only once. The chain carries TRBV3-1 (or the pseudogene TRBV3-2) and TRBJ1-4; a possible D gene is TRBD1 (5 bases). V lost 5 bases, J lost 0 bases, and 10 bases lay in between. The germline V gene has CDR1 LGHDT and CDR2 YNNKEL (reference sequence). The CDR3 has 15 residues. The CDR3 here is CASSFQGSTNEKLFF. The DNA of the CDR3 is TGTGCCAGCAGCTTTCAGGGCTCAACTAATGAAAAACTGTTTTTT.

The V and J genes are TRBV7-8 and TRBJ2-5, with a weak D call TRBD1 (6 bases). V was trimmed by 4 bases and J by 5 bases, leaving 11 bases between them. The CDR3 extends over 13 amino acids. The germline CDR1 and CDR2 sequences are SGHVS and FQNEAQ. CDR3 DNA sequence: TGTGCCAGCAGCTCTAGGGGGAGTGAGACCCAGTACTTC. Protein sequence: CASSSRGSETQYF.

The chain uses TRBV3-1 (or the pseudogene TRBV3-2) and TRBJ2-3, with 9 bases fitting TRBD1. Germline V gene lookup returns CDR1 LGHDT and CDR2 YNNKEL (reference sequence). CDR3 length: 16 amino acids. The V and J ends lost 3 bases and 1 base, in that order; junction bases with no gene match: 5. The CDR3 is CASSHNRGPGTDTQYF. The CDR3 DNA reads TGTGCCAGCAGCCATAACAGGGGGCCGGGCACAGATACGCAGTATTTT.

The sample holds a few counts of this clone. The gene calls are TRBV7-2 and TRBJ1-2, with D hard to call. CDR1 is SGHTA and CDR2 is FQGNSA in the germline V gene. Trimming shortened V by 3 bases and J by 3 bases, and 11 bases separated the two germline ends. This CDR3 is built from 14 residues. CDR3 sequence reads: CASSFSGIDYGYTF. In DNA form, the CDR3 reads TGTGCCAGCAGCTTCAGCGGGATCGACTATGGCTACACCTTC.

CDR3 protein: CASSLLRDTQYF. CDR3 bases: TGTGCCAGCAGCTTATTGCGGGATACGCAGTATTTT. The chain combines TRBV7-8 with TRBJ2-3; D uncertain. The germline V gene encodes CDR1 SGHVS and CDR2 FQNEAQ. V was shortened by 2 bases and J by 6 bases, with 6 bases between the two germline ends. This CDR3 has 12 residues. Using reference TRBV7-8 and TRBJ2-3 for the parts outside the CDR3, the full variable domain is GAGVSQSPRYKVAKRGQDVALRCDPISGHVSLFWYQQALGQGPEFLTYFQNEAQLDKSGLPSDRFFAERPEGSVSTLKIQRTQQEDSAVYLCASSLLRDTQYFGPGTRLTVL.

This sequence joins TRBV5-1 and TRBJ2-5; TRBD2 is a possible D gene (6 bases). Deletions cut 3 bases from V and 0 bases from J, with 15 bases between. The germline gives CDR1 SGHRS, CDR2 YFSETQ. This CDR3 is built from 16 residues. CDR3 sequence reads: CASSSSAGSYQETQYF. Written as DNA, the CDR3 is TGCGCCAGCAGCTCGTCTGCGGGATCTTACCAAGAGACCCAGTACTTC.

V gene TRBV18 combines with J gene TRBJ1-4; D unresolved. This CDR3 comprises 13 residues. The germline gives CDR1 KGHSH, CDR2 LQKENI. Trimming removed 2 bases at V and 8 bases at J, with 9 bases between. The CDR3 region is CASSPINGEKLFF. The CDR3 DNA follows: TGTGCCAGCTCACCAATTAACGGCGAAAAACTGTTTTTT.